The 2 T cell receptor beta chains listed next were all sequenced from one sample in a study of CD8+ T cells in alopecia areata. Reverse transcribed after extraction, RNA yielded cDNA as the sequencing template. Generated by immunoSEQ multiplex PCR, the TCRdb table keeps only in-frame clones and is missing some. This sample has around 190,000 clones, with approximately 61% found just once. Treatment specified: oral pan-JAK inhibitor, 5-10 mg twice daily. The sample was CD4+ T cells sorted from blood, taken at week 24, from a patient treated with tofacitinib. These receptors all stem from a human donor with alopecia areata.

The chain combines TRBV2 with TRBJ2-6; TRBD1 aligns across 7 bases. CDR1 and CDR2 (germline): SNHLY, FYNNEI. V lost 9 bases to trimming and J lost 2 bases; unmatched junction nucleotides: 1. CDR3 length: 13 residues. CDR3 DNA sequence: TGTGCCAGTACAGGGGCTGGGGCCAACGTCCTGACTTTC. It yields the protein CASTGAGANVLTF.

This chain links TRBV29-1 with TRBJ2-7; TRBD2 might be the D (6 bases). The CDR3 has 12 amino acids. From germline, CDR1 is SQVTM and CDR2 ANQGSEA. The CDR3, as DNA: TGCACCGCGGGGTCAGGCCGTGCCGAGCAGTACTTC. It specifies CTAGSGRAEQYF.